This TCR beta chain comes out of a study of CD8 T cells in ankylosing spondylitis. This clonotype was recorded many times. The target antigen is unknown. TCRdb ran MiXCR on the 5' RACE reads and lists one entry per CDR3 protein. The table lists more than 650,000 distinct CDR3 sequences, about 10% of them singletons. Points from the study as a whole: Characteristic of ankylosing spondylitis blood, it appeared, was a TCR beta motif comprising about eight highly homologous variants. As reported, disease-linked clones showed significant enrichment in matched ankylosing spondylitis synovial fluid.

Between the trimmed V and J ends, which lost 0 bases and 1 base, there was a span of 13 bases. Looked up from germline, CDR1 is SGHKS and CDR2 is YYEKEE (reference sequence). This CDR3 is 16 amino acids long. The rearrangement joins TRBV5-5 to TRBJ1-1; D is possibly TRBD1 (5 bases). The sample comprised blood, either unsorted or a sorted T cell fraction (not recorded which). The clonotype comes from a male donor with ankylosing spondylitis. The CDR3 DNA sequence: TGTGCCAGCAGCTTGGTAAGAGACAGACAGAACACTGAAGCTTTCTTT. It yields the protein CASSLVRDRQNTEAFF.